These T cell receptor beta chains were read from a single sample in a study of technical replicates of blood from a handful of donors. Profiling relied on immunoSEQ multiplex PCR, and the TCRdb table lists in-frame clones only, not all of them. The top ten hold 0.26% of the sample, which has tens of thousands of clones, roughly 94% seen once. Specimen: T cells isolated from PBMCs. These receptor sequences come from a human donor in good health. CDR3s include the opening cysteine and the closing phenylalanine or tryptophan. D genes are given only for firm matches. Some rows mark clone size as missing; the rest say once, few, many or name a class of expanded clone.

NA	TRBV6-5	TRBJ2-1	NA	CASSATGLSYNEQFF	TGTGCCAGCAGTGCCACAGGGCTTTCCTACAATGAGCAGTTCTTC
TRBD1	TRBV5-1	TRBJ1-2	NA	CASSLGQGRDYGYTF	TGCGCCAGCAGCTTGGGACAGGGCAGAGACTATGGCTACACCTTC
NA	TRBV25-1	TRBJ2-2	NA	CASTSSLYGELFF	TGTGCCAGCACGTCCTCTCTTTACGGGGAGCTGTTTTTT
NA	TRBV2	TRBJ2-3	NA	CASTDQADTQYF	TGTGCCAGCACCGATCAGGCGGATACGCAGTATTTT
TRBD1	TRBV7-6	TRBJ1-1	once	CASRSIRDRGPTTEAFF	TGTGCCAGCAGGTCAATCCGGGACAGGGGGCCGACTACTGAAGCTTTCTTT
NA	TRBV27	TRBJ2-1	NA	CASSHSLVRGYNEQFF	TGTGCCAGCAGCCACTCGTTAGTCAGGGGCTACAATGAGCAGTTCTTC
NA	TRBV6-5	TRBJ2-7	NA	CASSYTGQEQYF	TGTGCCAGCAGTTACACAGGGCAAGAGCAGTACTTC
TRBD1	TRBV30	TRBJ1-5	NA	CAWGWTGGSQPQHF	TGTGCCTGGGGCTGGACAGGGGGCAGTCAGCCCCAGCATTTT
NA	TRBV10-3	TRBJ2-1	once	CAIWGKSPRGGPKKENEQFF	TGTGCCATCTGGGGGAAAAGCCCAAGGGGGGGCCCGAAAAAAGAAAATGAGCAGTTCTTC
NA	TRBV13	TRBJ2-1	NA	CASSWGLNNEQFF	TGTGCCAGCAGCTGGGGGCTGAACAATGAGCAGTTCTTC
NA	TRBV2	TRBJ1-3	NA	CASSESRLQIGNTIYF	TGTGCCAGCAGTGAAAGTAGACTACAAATTGGAAACACCATATATTTT
TRBD1	TRBV7-9	TRBJ1-4	NA	CASSPRQGFDEKLFF	TGTGCCAGCAGCCCCAGACAGGGGTTCGATGAAAAACTGTTTTTT